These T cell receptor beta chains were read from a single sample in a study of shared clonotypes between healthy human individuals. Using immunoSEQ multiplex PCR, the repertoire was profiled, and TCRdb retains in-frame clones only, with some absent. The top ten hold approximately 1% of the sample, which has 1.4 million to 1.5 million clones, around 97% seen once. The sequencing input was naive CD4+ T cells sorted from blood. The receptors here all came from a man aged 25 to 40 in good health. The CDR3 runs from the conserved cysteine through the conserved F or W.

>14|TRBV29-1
CSVEGYRGRNEQYF
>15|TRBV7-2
CASSLPGLLNYEQYF
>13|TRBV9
CASSVVHRGGYTF
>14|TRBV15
CATNPDRFAETQYF
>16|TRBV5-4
CASSRGGDRSGNTIYF
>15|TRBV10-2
CASTLTSGSFNEQFF
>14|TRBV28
CASRYEDRGSGYTF
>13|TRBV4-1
CASSPTGLAGYTF
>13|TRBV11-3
CASSISYYNEQFF
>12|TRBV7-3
CASSSPIGELFF
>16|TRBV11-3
CASSFGPQISTDTQYF
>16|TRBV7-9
CASSLKRATSLNEQYF
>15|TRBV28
CASRGGDRGGETQYF
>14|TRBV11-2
CASSLADRDNEQFF
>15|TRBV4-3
CASSQSPDTYNEQFF
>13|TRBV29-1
CSVDAGYTGELFF
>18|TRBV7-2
CASSLLGLAGEGTYEQYF
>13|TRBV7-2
CASSSRLDNEQFF
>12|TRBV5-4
CASSLRADTQYF